This section outlines one TCR beta chain sequence together with its context. Its specificity is not known. The sample is drawn from a study of brain T cells in children with intractable seizures. Regarding the study as a whole: Only CDR3 sequence similarity suggested viral specificity, without known HCMV serostatus. Pre-surgery blood may have been undersampled, hiding some clones.

Time point meaning: blood from clinic visit 5 months post-surgery; TSC patient then seizure free. Only cases whose brain tissue showed the highest T cell transcript signatures were sequenced. Before surgery, patients took at least one anti-epileptic drug. CDR1 is SGHNT, CDR2 YYREEE, per germline (reference sequence). The V and J ends lost 4 bases and 2 bases, in that order; junction bases with no gene match: 5. CDR3 length: 15 amino acids. TCRdb's table, derived via immunoSEQ multiplex PCR, lists solely in-frame clones and lacks some. Seen here are about 340,000 clones, roughly 93% observed once, and the top ten hold 4.5% to 7%.

Sequenced material: peripheral blood, taken 4 to 5 months after surgery. This clonotype was sampled from a boy in the first two years of life with tuberous sclerosis and intractable seizures. The chain employs TRBV5-4 and TRBJ2-1; TRBD2 matches 8 bases. Here the CDR3 DNA reads TGTGCCAGCAGCCCCCAAGCGGGAGCCTACAATGAGCAGTTCTTC. Amino acids: CASSPQAGAYNEQFF.